The text below deals with one T cell receptor (beta chain). The time point was: newly diagnosed GD, antithyroid drugs for less than 3 months. There was RNA extracted from PBMCs, and the TCR library was made from it. The data stem from a study of regulatory T cells in long-lasting Graves disease. Assembly of TCR beta libraries relied on iRepertoire HTBI primers together with Arm-PCR of CDR3 regions. TCRdb re-called the multiplex PCR reads with MiXCR, one entry per CDR3 protein. Of about 400,000 distinct CDR3 sequences listed, over 12% are singletons. These data were also reused for a study on T cells in Graves' hyperthyroidism and ophthalmopathy.

The clonotype was recovered from a woman between 40 and 55 years old with Graves disease. The sequenced sample was peripheral blood mononuclear cells (PBMCs), obtained at new diagnosis, from a patient treated with antithyroid drugs.

The CDR3 spells CASSTGGLGPDTQYF. Here the CDR3 DNA reads TGTGCCAGCAGTACAGGGGGCTTGGGACCAGATACGCAGTATTTT. The chain has TRBV7-9 and TRBJ2-3; 9 bases align to TRBD1. Trimming cost V 6 bases and J 4 bases; bases outside gene matches: 8. CDR3 length: 15 amino acids. Germline CDR1 is SEHNR and CDR2 is FQNEAQ (reference sequence).